This TCR beta chain was recovered during a study of shared clonotypes between healthy human individuals (dated by TCRdb to the early 2020s). With regard to the full study: The cohort comprised a couple of women and three men aged 18 to 49 years. The study deeply sequenced blood TCR repertoires of several healthy adults to estimate repertoire size and the extent of clonotype sharing between individuals. Each donor's leukapheresis produced roughly between roughly 0.85 and 9.5 billion PBMCs. Libraries were prepared and TCR repertoires were sequenced by different laboratories using diverse techniques, in order to increase sequencing depth and limit assay-specific biases. What the authors observed across the whole study: Because the study included only a small number of donors, the genetic and exposure-history diversity represented was limited. Based on pairwise subsampling, the degree of clonotype sharing among donors was expected to be affected by sequencing depth. Sampling was limited to blood, and TCR repertoires in tissue likely differ from TCR repertoires in blood.

Using the deep immunoSEQ assay, TCR CDR3 regions were amplified from genomic DNA by multiplex PCR. Extracted genomic DNA from each cell subset was spread evenly across all wells of several immunoSEQ 96-well plates, with each plate serving as a replicate. For unsorted PBMC, 250 to 300 ng of genomic DNA, equivalent to approximately 30,000 T cell genomes, went into each replicate PCR. Unsorted PBMC genomic DNA was sequenced across ten immunoSEQ deep assay plates. Purified libraries were quantified with a Qubit 3.0 fluorometer, sized on a Bioanalyzer 2100, and re-quantified with the KAPA Library Quantification kit. Every immunoSEQ 96-well plate was sequenced on a dedicated single-read 150-cycle Illumina NextSeq 550 flow cell. The original pipeline was this. Because the immunoSEQ output held only junctional sequences and lacked quality scores, the filtering could not match the filtering applied to full-length reads. To assign V/J genes and CDR3, sequences were annotated using PyIR, a Python wrapper for IgBLAST v1.9, with IMGT germline references. Any read was removed if the V/J assignment was weak (E-value above 1e-6), the CDR3 was missing, or the read contained stop codons, out-of-frame junctions, or ambiguous translated residues. V3J clonotypes were defined as sequences sharing an identical inferred V gene, J gene, and CDR3 amino acid sequence. To compute the percentage overlap between repertoires, the number of shared unique clonotypes was divided by the size of the smaller repertoire. RTK rarefaction, the Chao1 estimator, and Recon v2.1 estimates of unobserved clonotypes were used to assess repertoire richness. This immuneACCESS table, as held by TCRdb, lists in-frame sequences with V and J called but not all clones. Of the missing ones, under half trace to an unresolved V gene in checked studies; the others have no known cause. V, J and clone size derive from that table, while D and trimming were established from the DNA sequence. Here the sample has about 490,000 clones; 76% occur a single time. Approximately 12% of the sample is taken by the ten largest.

A word on this clone: Its antigen target is currently unknown. This clone may be a read error of a much larger clone one base away.

Donors were healthy HIV-negative adults with no recently reported acute infections or vaccinations. Every donor was a Caucasian adult residing in Nashville, Tennessee, USA. For unsorted samples, about 90 million PBMCs were counted and genomic DNA was extracted with the QIAamp DNA Blood Mini kit. Blood was collected by leukapheresis, and PBMCs were isolated by Ficoll-Histopaque density gradient centrifugation and then cryopreserved in liquid nitrogen vapor phase. The junction shows trimming of 1 base on V and 2 bases on J, plus 3 bases between the germline ends. Via the germline V gene, CDR1 is SGHVS and CDR2 FNYEAQ. Counted from cysteine to phenylalanine, this CDR3 has 12 amino acids. Here the CDR3 DNA is all that survives: 36 bases in frame from base 1.

The TCR comes from a middle-aged woman in good health. Some clones in this sample may be carry-over from other donors' samples. This chain joins TRBV7-6 to TRBJ2-7; there is no confident call for the D gene. What was sequenced was PBMCs. The bases are TGTGCCAGCAGCTTAGGGGCCTACGAGCAGTACTTC. It specifies CASSLGAYEQYF.